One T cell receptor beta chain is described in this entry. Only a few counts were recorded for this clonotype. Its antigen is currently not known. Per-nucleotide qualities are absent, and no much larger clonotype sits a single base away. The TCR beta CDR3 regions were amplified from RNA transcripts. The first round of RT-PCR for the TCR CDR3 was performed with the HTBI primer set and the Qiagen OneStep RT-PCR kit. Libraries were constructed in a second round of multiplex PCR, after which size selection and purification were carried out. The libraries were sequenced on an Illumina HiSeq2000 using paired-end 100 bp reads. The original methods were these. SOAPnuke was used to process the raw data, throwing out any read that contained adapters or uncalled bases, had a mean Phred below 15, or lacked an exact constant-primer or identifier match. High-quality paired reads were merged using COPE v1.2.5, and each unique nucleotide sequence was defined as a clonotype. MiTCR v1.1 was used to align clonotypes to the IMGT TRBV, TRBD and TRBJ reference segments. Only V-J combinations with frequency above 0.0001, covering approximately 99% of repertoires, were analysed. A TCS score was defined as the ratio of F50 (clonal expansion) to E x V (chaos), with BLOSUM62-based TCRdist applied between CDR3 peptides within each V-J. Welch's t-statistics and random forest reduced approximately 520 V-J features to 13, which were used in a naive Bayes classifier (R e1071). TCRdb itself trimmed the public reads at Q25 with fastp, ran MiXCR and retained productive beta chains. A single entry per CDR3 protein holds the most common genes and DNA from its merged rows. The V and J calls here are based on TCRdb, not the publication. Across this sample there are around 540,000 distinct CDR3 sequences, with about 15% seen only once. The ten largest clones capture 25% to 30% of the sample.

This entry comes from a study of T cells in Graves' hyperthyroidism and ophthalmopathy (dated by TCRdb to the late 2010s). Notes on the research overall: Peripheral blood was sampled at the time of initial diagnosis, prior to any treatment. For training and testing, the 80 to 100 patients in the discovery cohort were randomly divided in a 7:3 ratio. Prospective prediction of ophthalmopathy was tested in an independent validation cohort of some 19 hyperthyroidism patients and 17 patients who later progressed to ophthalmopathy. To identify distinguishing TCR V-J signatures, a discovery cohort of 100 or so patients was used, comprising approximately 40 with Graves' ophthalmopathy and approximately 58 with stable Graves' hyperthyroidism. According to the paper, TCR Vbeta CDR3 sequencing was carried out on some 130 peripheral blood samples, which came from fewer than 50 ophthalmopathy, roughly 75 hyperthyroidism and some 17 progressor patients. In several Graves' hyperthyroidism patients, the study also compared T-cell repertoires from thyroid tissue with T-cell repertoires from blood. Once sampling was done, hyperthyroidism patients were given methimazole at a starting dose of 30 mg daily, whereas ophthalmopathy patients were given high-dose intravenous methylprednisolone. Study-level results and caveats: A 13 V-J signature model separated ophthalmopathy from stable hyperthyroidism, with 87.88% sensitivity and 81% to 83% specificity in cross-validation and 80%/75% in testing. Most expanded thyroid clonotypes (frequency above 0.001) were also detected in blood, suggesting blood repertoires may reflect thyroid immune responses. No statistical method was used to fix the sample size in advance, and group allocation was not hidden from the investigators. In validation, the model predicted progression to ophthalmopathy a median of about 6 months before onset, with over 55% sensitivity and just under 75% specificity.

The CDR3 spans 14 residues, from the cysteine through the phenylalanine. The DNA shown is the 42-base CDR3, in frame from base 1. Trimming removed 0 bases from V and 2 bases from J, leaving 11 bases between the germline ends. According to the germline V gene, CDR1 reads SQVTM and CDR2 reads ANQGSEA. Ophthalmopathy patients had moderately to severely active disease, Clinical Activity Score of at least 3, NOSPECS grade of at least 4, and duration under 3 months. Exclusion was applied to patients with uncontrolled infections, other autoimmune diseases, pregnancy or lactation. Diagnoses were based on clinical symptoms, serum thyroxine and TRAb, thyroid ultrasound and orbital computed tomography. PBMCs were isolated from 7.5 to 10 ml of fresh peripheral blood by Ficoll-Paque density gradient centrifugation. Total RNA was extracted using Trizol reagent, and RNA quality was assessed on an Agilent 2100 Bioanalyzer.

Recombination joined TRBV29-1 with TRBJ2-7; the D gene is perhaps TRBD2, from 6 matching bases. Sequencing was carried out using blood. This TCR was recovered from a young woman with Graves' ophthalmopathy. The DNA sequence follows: TGCAGCGTTGAAGACAGGGCGGGAACCTACGAGCAGTACTTC. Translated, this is CSVEDRAGTYEQYF.